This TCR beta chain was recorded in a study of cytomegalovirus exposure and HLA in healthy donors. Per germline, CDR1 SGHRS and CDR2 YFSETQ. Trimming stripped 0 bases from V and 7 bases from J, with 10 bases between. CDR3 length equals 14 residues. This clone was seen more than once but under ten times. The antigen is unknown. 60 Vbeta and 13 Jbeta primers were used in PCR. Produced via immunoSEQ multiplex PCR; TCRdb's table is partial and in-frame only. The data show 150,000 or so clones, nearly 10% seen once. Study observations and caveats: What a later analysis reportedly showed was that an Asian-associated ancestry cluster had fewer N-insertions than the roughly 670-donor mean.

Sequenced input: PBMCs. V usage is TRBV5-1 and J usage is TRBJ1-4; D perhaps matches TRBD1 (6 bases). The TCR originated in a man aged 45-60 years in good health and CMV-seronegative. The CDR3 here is CASSLDRAGEKLFF. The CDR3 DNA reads TGCGCCAGCAGCTTGGACAGGGCCGGTGAAAAACTGTTTTTT.